This is a list of T cell receptor beta chains from one sample in a study of blood T cell repertoires in COVID-19. Using immunoSEQ multiplex PCR, the repertoire was profiled, and TCRdb retains in-frame clones only, with some absent. Found here are 150,000 to 200,000 clones, approximately 85% of them singletons; the top ten hold around 9.8%. Sequencing was performed on peripheral blood. These receptors were taken from a woman older than 75 with acute or convalescent COVID-19. Each CDR3 is given with its conserved first and last residue. A D gene is named only where the DNA matches it firmly. Clone size is shown for a subset of rows, as once, few, many or a class of expanded clone.

TRBV4-3,TRBJ1-3,NA,NA,TGCGCCAGCAGCCCCCCAGGAGGAAACACCATATATTTT,CASSPPGGNTIYF
TRBV30,TRBJ1-3,TRBD1,NA,TGTGCCTGGAGTCTGGACAGGGGTAGAGAATCTGGAAACACCATATATTTT,CAWSLDRGRESGNTIYF
TRBV24-1,TRBJ2-3,NA,NA,TGTGCCACCAGTGACGCGCGCACAGATACGCAGTATTTT,CATSDARTDTQYF
TRBV19,TRBJ2-3,TRBD2,once,TGTGCCAGTAGAGCGGGAGGAGAGGTAGATACGCAGTATTTT,CASRAGGEVDTQYF
TRBV18,TRBJ2-3,NA,NA,TGTGCCAGCTCCCTAAACTTGGAGGCAGATACGCAGTATTTT,CASSLNLEADTQYF
TRBV9,TRBJ2-3,NA,NA,TGTGCCAGCAGCGTAGCGGGGGGCGTGGCAGATACGCAGTATTTT,CASSVAGGVADTQYF
TRBV20-1,TRBJ2-7,NA,once,TGCAGTGCGTCCAGCTCCTACGAGCAGTACTTC,CSASSSYEQYF
TRBV11-2,TRBJ2-7,NA,NA,TGTGCCAGCAAACAGGACGGGCAGAGCTACGAGCAGTACTTC,CASKQDGQSYEQYF
TRBV18,TRBJ1-1,TRBD1,NA,TGTGCCAGCTCACCGGCTGACAGGGTACCTGAAGCTTTCTTT,CASSPADRVPEAFF
TRBV3-1/TRBV3-2,TRBJ1-1,NA,few,TGTGCCAGCAGCTTCGGGGGGAACACTGAAGCTTTCTTT,CASSFGGNTEAFF
TRBV5-1,TRBJ1-2,TRBD1,NA,TGCGCCAGCAGCCCGACAGGGGAGGTGGGCTACACCTTC,CASSPTGEVGYTF
TRBV19,TRBJ1-5,NA,NA,TGTGCCAGTAGTATGGGCGTTAATAGCAATCAGCCCCAGCATTTT,CASSMGVNSNQPQHF
TRBV6-5,TRBJ2-3,NA,NA,TGTGCCAGCAGTTACTCGGGAGCCTACACAGATACGCAGTATTTT,CASSYSGAYTDTQYF
TRBV12-3/TRBV12-4,TRBJ1-2,NA,NA,TGTGCCAGCAGGCAGGGGAACTATGGCTACACCTTC,CASRQGNYGYTF
TRBV6-5,TRBJ2-3,NA,NA,TGTGCCAGCAGCACCTTCGGAGATACGCAGTATTTT,CASSTFGDTQYF
TRBV3-1/TRBV3-2,TRBJ2-2,NA,NA,TGTGCCAGCAGCCATCGGGGGGCCCGGACCGGGGAGCTGTTTTTT,CASSHRGARTGELFF
TRBV27,TRBJ2-1,TRBD2,few,TGTGCCAGCAGTCCCCTAGCGGGAACCTCCTACAATGAGCAGTTCTTC,CASSPLAGTSYNEQFF
TRBV4-2,TRBJ1-2,NA,few,TGTGCCAGCAGCCAAGAGGCAGGGGACTATGGCTACACCTTC,CASSQEAGDYGYTF
TRBV6-1,TRBJ2-2,TRBD1,NA,TGTGCCAGCAGTGCCCGACAGGGGGCGGGAACCGGGGAGCTGTTTTTT,CASSARQGAGTGELFF
TRBV19,TRBJ1-5,NA,NA,TGTGCCAGTAGTCTTCAGGGGAATAGCAATCAGCCCCAGCATTTT,CASSLQGNSNQPQHF
TRBV29-1,TRBJ1-1,TRBD1,NA,TGCAGCGTTACAGGGGTGAACACTGAAGCTTTCTTT,CSVTGVNTEAFF